The 2 T cell receptor beta chains presented below share a single source sample, sequenced in a study of CD8 T cells in ankylosing spondylitis. For these TCRs, the target antigens are not known. TCRdb reprocessed the 5' RACE reads with MiXCR, giving one entry per CDR3 protein. This table has about 540,000 distinct CDR3 sequences, approximately 11% appearing once. Study-wide results and caveats: Made up of about eight highly homologous variants, a TCR beta motif appeared characteristic of ankylosing spondylitis blood.

Source material: blood, either unsorted or a sorted T cell fraction (not recorded which). The receptors were gathered from a male donor with ankylosing spondylitis.

The V call is TRBV5-1, the J call TRBJ2-3; maybe TRBD2 (6 bases). Looked up from germline, CDR1 is SGHRS and CDR2 is YFSETQ. The CDR3 spans 16 residues. V lost 4 bases and J lost 0, with 15 bases in between. This CDR3 reads CASSGDGRPSTDTQYF. CDR3 in DNA: TGCGCCAGCAGCGGAGACGGGAGACCTAGCACAGATACGCAGTATTTT.

This clonotype occurred a few times. The rearrangement uses TRBV20-1 and TRBJ2-5, with TRBD2 identical over 10 bases. The ends lost 2 bases at V and 0 bases at J; junction bases unmatched: 21. Germline CDR1 reads DFQATT; CDR2 reads SNEGSKA (reference sequence). This CDR3 has 21 amino acids. Written as DNA, the CDR3 is TGCAGTGCTAGACCAACCTGGACTAGCGGAAGTTCGAGGGGGTACCAAGAGACCCAGTACTTC. Translating gives CSARPTWTSGSSRGYQETQYF.